This T cell receptor beta chain comes out of a study of OX40 agonist ivuxolimab in advanced cancers. Study as a whole: Every 2 weeks, ivuxolimab was infused into the patients intravenously at between 0.01 and 10 mg/kg.

Exclusion of a patient followed from autoimmune disease history or systemic immunosuppression. The V gene end was trimmed by 6 bases and the J gene end by 4 bases; junction bases not matched to a gene: 8. Looked up from germline, CDR1 is SGHAT and CDR2 is FQNNGV. The CDR3 has 15 amino acids. The repertoire was sequenced with immunoSEQ multiplex PCR; TCRdb's copy has only in-frame clones and lacks some. The table records more than 40,000 clones, about 88% of them present only once. V usage is TRBV11-2 and J usage is TRBJ2-2; 7 nucleotides match TRBD1. The sequencing here drew on CD4+ or CD8+ T cells sorted from blood, taken in a trial of the OX40 agonist ivuxolimab. The TCR comes from an adult with an advanced solid tumor such as melanoma, head and neck, liver or kidney cancer. The DNA for the CDR3 is TGTGCCAGCAGATCCTCGGGACAGTTCACCGGGGAGCTGTTTTTT. Translation gives CASRSSGQFTGELFF.